The clone carrying this TCR beta chain came up a few times. The CDR3 spans 15 residues. The J segment lost 8 bases and the V segment lost 4 bases, leaving 9 bases of the junction unmatched. Per the germline V gene, CDR1 is GTSNPN and CDR2 is SVGIG (reference sequence). This record comes from a study of glioma-infiltrating T cells after dendritic cell vaccination. Sequencing used immunoSEQ multiplex PCR; TCRdb keeps in-frame clones, though not all of them. The table includes roughly 83,000 clones, under 90% detected once. This sample comprised blood, obtained before dendritic cell vaccination. The clonotype originates from a human donor with glioblastoma. This sequence joins TRBV30 and TRBJ2-1, with 12 bases that match TRBD2. CDR3 nucleotides: TGTGCCTGGACCCCCCTAGCGGGAGGGCTGCATGAGCAGTTCTTC. It yields the protein CAWTPLAGGLHEQFF. The complete variable domain, with remaining parts taken from reference TRBV30 and TRBJ2-1, reads SQTIHQWPATLVQPVGSPLSLECTVEGTSNPNLYWYRQAAGRGLQLLFYSVGIGQISSEVPQNLSASRPQDRQFILSSKKLLLSDSGFYLCAWTPLAGGLHEQFFGPGTRLTVL.